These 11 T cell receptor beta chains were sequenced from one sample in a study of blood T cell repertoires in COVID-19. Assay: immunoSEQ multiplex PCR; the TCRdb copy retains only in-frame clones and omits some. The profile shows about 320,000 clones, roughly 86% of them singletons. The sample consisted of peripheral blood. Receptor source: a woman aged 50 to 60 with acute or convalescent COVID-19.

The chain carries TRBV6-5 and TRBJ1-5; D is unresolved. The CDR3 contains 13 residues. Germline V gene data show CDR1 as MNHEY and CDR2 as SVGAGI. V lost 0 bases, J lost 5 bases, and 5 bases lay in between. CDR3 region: CASSYSRDQPQHF. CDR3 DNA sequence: TGTGCCAGCAGTTACTCCCGTGATCAGCCCCAGCATTTT.

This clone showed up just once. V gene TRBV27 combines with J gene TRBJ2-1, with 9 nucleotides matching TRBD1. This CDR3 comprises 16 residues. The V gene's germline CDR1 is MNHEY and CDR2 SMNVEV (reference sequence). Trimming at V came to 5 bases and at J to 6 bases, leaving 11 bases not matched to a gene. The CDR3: CASSAPGRDRVNEQFF. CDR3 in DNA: TGTGCCAGCAGTGCCCCGGGGCGGGACAGGGTCAATGAGCAGTTCTTC.

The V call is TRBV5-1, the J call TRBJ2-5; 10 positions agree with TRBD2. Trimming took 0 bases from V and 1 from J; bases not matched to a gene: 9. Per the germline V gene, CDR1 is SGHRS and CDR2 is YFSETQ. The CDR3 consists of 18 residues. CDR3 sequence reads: CASSLVPSGSPIQETQYF. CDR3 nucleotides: TGCGCCAGCAGCTTGGTGCCTAGCGGGAGCCCCATCCAAGAGACCCAGTACTTC.

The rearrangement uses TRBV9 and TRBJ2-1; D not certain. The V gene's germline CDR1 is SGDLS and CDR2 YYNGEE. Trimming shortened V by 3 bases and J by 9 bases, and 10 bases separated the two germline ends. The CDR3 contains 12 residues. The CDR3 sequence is CASSGRRSEQFF. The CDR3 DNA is TGTGCCAGCAGCGGGAGAAGGAGTGAGCAGTTCTTC. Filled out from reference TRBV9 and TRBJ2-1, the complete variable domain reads DSGVTQTPKHLITATGQRVTLRCSPRSGDLSVYWYQQSLDQGLQFLIQYYNGEERAKGNILERFSAQQFPDLHSELNLSSLELGDSALYFCASSGRRSEQFFGPGTRLTVL.

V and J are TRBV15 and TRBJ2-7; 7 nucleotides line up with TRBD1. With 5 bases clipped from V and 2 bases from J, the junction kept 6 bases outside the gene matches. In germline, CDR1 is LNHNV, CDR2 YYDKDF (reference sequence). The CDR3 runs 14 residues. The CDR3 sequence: CATSERQGTYEQYF. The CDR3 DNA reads TGTGCCACCAGCGAACGACAGGGTACCTACGAGCAGTACTTC.

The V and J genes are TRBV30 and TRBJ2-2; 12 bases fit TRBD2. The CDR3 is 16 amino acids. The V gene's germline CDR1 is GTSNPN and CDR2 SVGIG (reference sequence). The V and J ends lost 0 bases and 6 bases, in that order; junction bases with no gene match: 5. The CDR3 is CAWSVLAGGPSGELFF. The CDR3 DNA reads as TGTGCCTGGAGTGTCCTAGCGGGAGGGCCGTCCGGGGAGCTGTTTTTT.

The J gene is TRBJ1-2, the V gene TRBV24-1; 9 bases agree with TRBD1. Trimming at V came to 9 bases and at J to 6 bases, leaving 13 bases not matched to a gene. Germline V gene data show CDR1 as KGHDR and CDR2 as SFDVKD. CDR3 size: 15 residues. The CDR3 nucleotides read TGTGCCACCTCAAGTACAAAACAGGGGGCTAATGGCTACACCTTC. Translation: CATSSTKQGANGYTF.

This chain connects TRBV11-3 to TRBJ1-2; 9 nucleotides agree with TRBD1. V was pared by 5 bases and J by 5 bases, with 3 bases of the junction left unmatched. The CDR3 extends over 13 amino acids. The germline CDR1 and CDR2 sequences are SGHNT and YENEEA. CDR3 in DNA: TGTGCCAGCAGCCGCGGGACAGGGTATGGCTACACCTTC. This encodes CASSRGTGYGYTF.

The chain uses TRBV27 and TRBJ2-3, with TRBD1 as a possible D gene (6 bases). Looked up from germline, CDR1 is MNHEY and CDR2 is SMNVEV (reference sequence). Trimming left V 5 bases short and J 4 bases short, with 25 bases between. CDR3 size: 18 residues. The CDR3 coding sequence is TGTGCCAGCAGTCATCGTAGCACAGGGTATGGTGGCCCAGATACGCAGTATTTT. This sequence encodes CASSHRSTGYGGPDTQYF.

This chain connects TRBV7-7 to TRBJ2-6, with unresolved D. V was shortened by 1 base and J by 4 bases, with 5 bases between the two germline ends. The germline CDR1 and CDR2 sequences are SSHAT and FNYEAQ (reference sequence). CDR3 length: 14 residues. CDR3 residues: CASSLGAGANVLTF. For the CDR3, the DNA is TGTGCCAGCAGCTTAGGGGCAGGGGCCAACGTCCTGACTTTC. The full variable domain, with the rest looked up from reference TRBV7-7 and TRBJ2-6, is GAGVSQSPRYKVTKRGQDVTLRCDPISSHATLYWYQQALGQGPEFLTYFNYEAQPDKSGLPSDRFSAERPEGSISTLTIQRTEQRDSAMYRCASSLGAGANVLTFGAGSRLTVL.

CDR3 in DNA: TGCAGCGTGGCCGGGACAGGGACCTCCCCTAATGAAAAACTGTTTTTT. It specifies CSVAGTGTSPNEKLFF. This chain joins TRBV29-1 and TRBJ1-4, with 9 nucleotides matching TRBD1. CDR1 is SQVTM and CDR2 is ANQGSEA in the germline V gene. V lost 6 bases, J lost 3 bases, and 11 bases stayed unmatched. The CDR3 consists of 16 residues.